A single sample is the source of the 32 T cell receptor beta chains below, sequenced in a study of kidney transplant recipient with SARS-CoV-2 infection. MiXCR, applied by TCRdb to the reads, yields one record per CDR3 protein. The table includes 200,000 to 300,000 distinct CDR3 sequences, 29% detected once. Sequenced material: a blood sample, taken at baseline and between days 110 and 120 from a kidney transplant recipient. These receptors were obtained from a male patient aged 25 to 39 who had COVID-19 and was a kidney transplant recipient. Some T cells may be supplied by the graft donor.

The sample holds many counts of this clonotype. This chain uses TRBV4-1 with TRBJ2-2; D call uncertain. This CDR3 contains 14 residues. Germline assignment: CDR1 MGHRA and CDR2 YSYEKL. The V and J ends lost 4 bases and 3 bases respectively, with 9 bases between them. DNA for the CDR3: TGCGCCAGCAGCCCGTGGACCCACACCGGGGAGCTGTTTTTT. Translating it yields CASSPWTHTGELFF.

This clonotype was observed at least ten times. J is TRBJ2-2 and V is TRBV6-1; tentatively, D is TRBD2 (5 bases). Germline CDR1 is MNHNS and CDR2 is SASEGT. The ends were cut back, 2 bases at V and 4 bases at J, with 17 bases in the middle. This CDR3 has 17 amino acids. The CDR3 protein is CASSEPRLAEGTGELFF. The CDR3 DNA sequence: TGTGCCAGCAGTGAACCACGCCTGGCCGAGGGCACCGGGGAGCTGTTTTTT.

With respect to this clonotype: This may come from a read error, since a much larger clone is one base off. The V and J genes are TRBV5-6 and TRBJ1-2, with D unclear. Germline V gives CDR1 SGHDT, CDR2 YYEEEE. The CDR3 is 16 residues long. The V gene lost 7 bases and the J gene lost 4 bases, with 23 bases spanning the gap. This chain's CDR3 is CASLLHNSRKAYGYTF. In nucleotides, the CDR3 is TGTGCCAGCTTGCTACACAATAGTCGAAAGGCCTATGGCTACACCTTC.

This clonotype was observed many times. The gene calls are TRBV12-3 or TRBV12-4 and TRBJ2-1; 9 nucleotides line up with TRBD1. The V gene end was trimmed by 5 bases and the J gene end by 9 bases; junction bases not matched to a gene: 11. The CDR3 covers 15 residues. CDR3 sequence: CASSLRTGEVREQFF. CDR3 DNA: TGTGCCAGCAGTCTACGGACAGGGGAGGTTCGTGAGCAGTTCTTC.

This clonotype was found many times. This chain uses TRBV16 with TRBJ1-2; no definite D call. Germline CDR1 is KGHSY and CDR2 is FQNENV. V gave up 5 bases and J gave up 4 bases, with 23 bases separating them. The CDR3 is 17 residues long. CDR3 protein: CASSERMVVRKTYGYTF. The DNA for the CDR3 is TGTGCCAGCAGCGAGCGTATGGTCGTTAGAAAGACCTATGGCTACACCTTC.

The rearrangement joins TRBV3-1 to TRBJ2-2; D remains ambiguous. The V and J ends lost 5 bases and 5 bases respectively, with 24 bases between them. Looked up from germline, CDR1 is LGHDT and CDR2 is YNNKEL (reference sequence). This CDR3 comprises 18 residues. The DNA of the CDR3 is TGTGCCAGCAGCTCTCGGTTTCCCACTTCAGGCTTGACCGGGGAGCTGTTTTTT. Translating it yields CASSSRFPTSGLTGELFF.

This clonotype was found many times. V gene TRBV6-6 combines with J gene TRBJ2-7, with 9 bases fitting TRBD1. The CDR3 length is 12 residues. Germline V lookup: CDR1 MNHNY, CDR2 SVGAGI (reference sequence). Trimming took 8 bases from V and 9 from J; bases not matched to a gene: 8. The CDR3 DNA reads as TGTGCCAGCCGGGACAGGGTGTCGGCGCAGTACTTC. Amino acid sequence: CASRDRVSAQYF.

For this clonotype: A much larger clonotype is one base distant, so this may be a read error. CDR3: CASRRTHPRKTCGYTF. The CDR3 bases are TGTGCCAGCCGTCGAACTCATCCACGAAAGACCTGTGGCTACACCTTC. This chain links TRBV5-8 with TRBJ1-2, with D uncertain. The CDR3 is 16 residues long. V lost 7 bases to trimming and J lost 7 bases, with 26 bases between them. Looked up from germline, CDR1 is SGHTS and CDR2 is YDEGEE.

This clonotype occurred many times. The V and J genes are TRBV7-9 and TRBJ1-4; 7 bases align to TRBD1. Losses at the gene ends were 3 bases for V and 4 bases for J; bases not matched to a gene: 2. The CDR3 extends over 14 amino acids. Germline CDR1 SEHNR, CDR2 FQNEAQ (reference sequence). CDR3 residues: CASSLGTVNEKLFF. CDR3 sequence (DNA): TGTGCCAGCAGCTTGGGGACAGTTAATGAAAAACTGTTTTTT.

In the case of this clonotype: A much larger clone is a single base away; this may be a read error. The gene calls are TRBV7-3 and TRBJ2-1; 11 bases map to TRBD2. Looked up from germline, CDR1 is SGHTA and CDR2 is FQGTGA. This CDR3 has 16 amino acids. The CDR3 here is CTSSQTGVAGGIEQFF. CDR3 DNA sequence: TGTACCAGCAGCCAAACAGGGGTAGCGGGAGGGATTGAGCAGTTCTTC.

This chain links TRBV14 with TRBJ2-3; 7 bases line up with TRBD2. The CDR3 extends over 15 amino acids. With V trimmed by 1 base and J by 13 bases, 14 bases remained unmatched. Germline assignment: CDR1 SGHDN and CDR2 FVKESK. CDR3: CASSQGLRGSSREYF. The CDR3 DNA reads as TGTGCCAGCAGCCAAGGGTTGCGCGGGAGTTCCCGAGAGTATTTT.

This sequence joins TRBV18 and TRBJ2-3; 9 bases fit TRBD2. V lost 5 bases, J lost 4 bases, and 7 bases stayed unmatched. The CDR3 totals 15 residues. Germline CDR1 is KGHSH and CDR2 is LQKENI. In DNA, the CDR3 is TGTGCCAGCTCAACGGGACTAGCTCTTTCAGATACGCAGTATTTT. The encoded protein is CASSTGLALSDTQYF.

With respect to this clonotype: This may come from a read error, since a much larger clone is one base off. The rearrangement joins TRBV6-1 to TRBJ2-5; the match to TRBD2 covers 9 bases. Per germline, CDR1 MNHNS and CDR2 SASEGT. The V gene end was trimmed by 8 bases and the J gene end by 7 bases; junction bases not matched to a gene: 14. This CDR3 spans 15 amino acids. The CDR3 DNA follows: TGTGCCAGCGGTAACTCCCCAGCGGGAGGCCTGACCCAGTACTTC. Its translation: CASGNSPAGGLTQYF.

Comments on this clonotype: This may be a read error, as it is one base from a much larger clone. V usage is TRBV30 and J usage is TRBJ1-1; 9 bases map to TRBD1. The CDR3 spans 14 residues. V lost 0 bases and J lost 6; bases outside the gene matches: 5. Germline values: CDR1 GTSNPN, CDR2 SVGIG (reference sequence). This CDR3 is CAWSVGTGYAEAFF. In nucleotides, the CDR3 is TGTGCCTGGAGTGTAGGGACAGGGTACGCTGAAGCTTTCTTT.

This clonotype was detected many times. The limits of the CDR3 on the DNA are not certain, so only TCRdb's listed CDR3 is given. V is TRBV7-5 and J is TRBJ1-2. TRBV7-5 constitutes a pseudogene. The CDR3 length is 19 residues, termini included. CDR3 loop: CISVPEGRFEVGKTYGYTF.

This clonotype was counted at least ten times. The chain uses TRBV6-5 and TRBJ1-3; D may be TRBD1 (6 bases). V shed 6 bases and J shed 2 bases, with 8 bases lying between them. CDR1 and CDR2 (germline): MNHEY, SVGAGI. The CDR3 consists of 13 residues. The CDR3 DNA is TGTGCCAGCAGGTCAGGGGCTGGAAACACCATATATTTT. Residues: CASRSGAGNTIYF.

About this clonotype: A much larger clone sits a single nucleotide away, making a read error possible. This rearrangement joins TRBV7-9 to TRBJ1-2; no firm D call. The CDR3 contains 17 residues. CDR1 and CDR2 (germline): SEHNR, FQNEAQ (reference sequence). CDR3 in amino acids: CASSPWLYHGKTYGYAF. The CDR3, as DNA: TGTGCCAGCAGCCCCTGGCTATACCATGGAAAGACCTATGGCTACGCCTTC.

This clonotype came up many times. This chain links TRBV4-3 with TRBJ1-2; D unresolved. Germline CDR1 and CDR2: LGHNA and YSLEER. Trimming shortened V by 5 bases and J by 4 bases, and 23 bases separated the two germline ends. The length of the CDR3 is 17 residues. The CDR3 DNA follows: TGCGCCAGCAGCGTAAGCTTAGGACGTCGAAAGACCTATGGCTACACCTTC. Its protein is CASSVSLGRRKTYGYTF.

In this sample, this clonotype turned up many times. V is TRBV7-8 and J is TRBJ1-5, with TRBD1 as a possible D gene (6 bases). This CDR3 is built from 16 residues. Germline V CDR1 and CDR2: SGHVS, FQNEAQ. Trimming removed 4 bases from V and 0 bases from J, with 13 bases in between. The CDR3 bases are TGTGCCAGCAGCTCCCGGACAGCTTATAGCAATCAGCCCCAGCATTTT. It encodes CASSSRTAYSNQPQHF. The whole variable domain, filled in from reference TRBV7-8 and TRBJ1-5, reads GAGVSQSPRYKVAKRGQDVALRCDPISGHVSLFWYQQALGQGPEFLTYFQNEAQLDKSGLPSDRFFAERPEGSVSTLKIQRTQQEDSAVYLCASSSRTAYSNQPQHFGDGTRLSIL.

Regarding this clonotype: A much bigger clone sits one base away, suggesting this may be a read error. The chain joins TRBV7-6 to TRBJ2-5; D might be TRBD1 (6 bases). Germline V gives CDR1 SGHVS, CDR2 FNYEAQ. V was shortened by 1 base and J by 13 bases, with 16 bases between the two germline ends. CDR3 length equals 13 residues. The chain's CDR3 is CASSLVSGEERYF. CDR3 in DNA: TGTGCCAGCAGCTTAGTTTCAGGGGAAGAGCGGTACTTC.

This clonotype has at least ten counts. The rearrangement links TRBV21-1 to TRBJ2-5. TRBV21-1 is classified as a pseudogene. This CDR3 spans 15 amino acids. The CDR3 loop is CASSKRNSSQETQYF. The CDR3 nucleotides are TGTGCCAGCAGCAAACGGAACAGTAGTCAAGAGACCCAGTACTTC.

The V call is TRBV21-1, the J call TRBJ2-3. TRBV21-1 constitutes a pseudogene. CDR3 size: 17 residues. The CDR3 here is CANSALLATVMQDTQYF. The DNA of the CDR3 is TGTGCCAACAGTGCACTATTAGCTACAGTCATGCAAGATACGCAGTATTTT.

To note about this clonotype: A read error may be the cause here, since a much bigger clone is one base away. The genes are TRBV11-2 and TRBJ1-4, with 10 bases matching TRBD1. The CDR3 consists of 14 residues. CDR1 and CDR2 (germline): SGHAT, FQNNGV. CDR3 in DNA: TGTGCCAGCGGCTTCGGGACAGGGGTTGAAAAACTGTTTTTT. Translated, it gives CASGFGTGVEKLFF.

As regards this clonotype: An end of the junction differs from the germline gene, which may be a read error. This CDR3 reads CASSLTPGTYSCNEQFF. The DNA of the CDR3 is TGTGCCAGCAGCTTAACCCCTGGGACCTACTCCTGCAATGAGCAGTTCTTC. V is TRBV7-3 and J is TRBJ2-7, with D perhaps being TRBD1 or TRBD2 (5 bases each). The J call is doubtful: the DNA matches TRBJ2-1 better. Germline loops: CDR1 SGHTA, CDR2 FQGTGA. The CDR3 sequence is 17 residues long.

This clonotype has at least ten counts. The CDR3 region is CASSPSGKSYNSPLHF. The CDR3 DNA follows: TGTGCCAGCAGCCCCTCCGGGAAGTCCTATAATTCACCCCTCCACTTT. This chain links TRBV13 with TRBJ1-6; D gene uncertain. The V gene's germline CDR1 is PRHDT and CDR2 FYEKMQ (reference sequence). The CDR3 contains 16 residues. The V end lost 5 bases, the J end lost 1 base, and 12 bases lay between the germline ends.

As regards this clonotype: The junction does not match germline at one end; this may be a read error. The chain employs TRBV3-1 and TRBJ2-5; D call uncertain. Germline loops: CDR1 LGHDT, CDR2 YNNKEL (reference sequence). This CDR3 contains 17 residues. The CDR3 reads CANSEAFPISFSETQYF. CDR3 sequence (DNA): TGTGCCAACAGCGAAGCGTTTCCCATTTCTTTCTCTGAGACCCAGTACTTC.

This clonotype was counted only a few times. V gene TRBV6-2 or TRBV6-3 combines with J gene TRBJ2-7; no definite D call. The CDR3 is made up of 13 amino acids. Trimming removed 6 bases from V and 3 bases from J, with 12 bases in between. The germline V gene has CDR1 MNHEY and CDR2 SVGEGT. CDR3 amino acids: CASRDDGYYEQYV. CDR3 bases: TGTGCCAGCAGGGACGACGGATACTACGAGCAGTACGTC.

This clonotype was recorded at least ten times. This chain joins TRBV5-1 and TRBJ2-7, with D maybe TRBD1 (6 bases). CDR3 length: 13 amino acids. V gave up 0 bases and J gave up 9 bases, with 13 bases separating them. Germline V gives CDR1 SGHRS, CDR2 YFSETQ. In DNA, the CDR3 is TGCGCCAGCAGCTTGGGTCTGGACAGCGGGCAGTACTTC. It specifies CASSLGLDSGQYF.

This clonotype showed up many times. The chain carries TRBV9 and TRBJ2-7; 7 bases match TRBD2. V shed 1 base and J 6 bases; nucleotides not matched to a gene: 7. The CDR3 has 14 residues. The germline gives CDR1 SGDLS, CDR2 YYNGEE. The CDR3 coding sequence is TGTGCCAGCAGCGTACAAGCGGGGCCGGGCGAGCAGTACTTC. Its translation is CASSVQAGPGEQYF.

In its sample, this clonotype was seen a few times. The CDR3 nucleotides are TGTGCCAGCAGCGTATTACTGGGTACGCAGTATTTT. Translating gives CASSVLLGTQYF. The chain uses TRBV9 and TRBJ2-3; no definite D call. Trimming removed 1 base at V and 8 bases at J, with 8 bases between. Looked up from germline, CDR1 is SGDLS and CDR2 is YYNGEE. The CDR3 consists of 12 residues.

This clonotype was counted many times. The CDR3 bases are TGTGCCAGCAGCAAAGGAACTAAGGCTGGAAAGACCTATGGCTACACCTTC. Its protein product is CASSKGTKAGKTYGYTF. The V call is TRBV11-1, the J call TRBJ1-2; D ambiguous. The CDR3 loop spans 17 amino acids. The germline V gene has CDR1 SGHAT and CDR2 FQDESV (reference sequence). Trimming removed 5 bases from V and 4 bases from J, with 23 bases in between.

Notes on this clonotype: A much larger clone is a single base away; this may be a read error. V and J are TRBV11-2 and TRBJ1-2, with D unclear. Trimming stripped 5 bases from V and 4 bases from J, with 23 bases between. Germline CDR1 reads SGHAT; CDR2 reads FQNNGV. The length of the CDR3 is 17 residues. The chain's CDR3 is CASSIFITSRKTYGYTF. The CDR3 nucleotides read TGTGCCAGCAGCATATTTATAACAAGCAGAAAGACCTATGGCTACACCTTC.